This T cell receptor (beta chain) was identified in a study of blood T cells in healthy people across ages. General study findings and limits: Total diversity from one million sequenced T cells was likely underestimated.

Alongside a J-beta primer mix, a sample-barcoded 5' primer served in a second PCR lasting roughly 6 to 12 cycles. No fewer than 3 million CDR3-containing paired-end reads came from each sample. TCRdb recomputed calls from the 5' RACE reads with MiXCR, one row per CDR3 protein. Among 700,000 to 800,000 distinct CDR3 sequences listed, 43% were seen once. V lost 5 bases to trimming and J lost 0 bases, with 20 bases between them. The CDR3 has 17 amino acids. Germline values: CDR1 DFQATT, CDR2 SNEGSKA (reference sequence). Approximately 10 milliliters was the volume of peripheral blood drawn from each donor. This clonotype was counted between two and nine times. Its antigen remains unknown.

This sequence was found in a woman aged 55-75 years in good health. Sequencing was done on a sample of blood. The rearrangement links TRBV20-1 to TRBJ2-1; D perhaps matches TRBD1 (5 bases). The DNA of the CDR3 is TGCAGTGCTCTAAGGGGATCTTGGGCCCGCTCCTACAATGAGCAGTTCTTC. It specifies CSALRGSWARSYNEQFF.